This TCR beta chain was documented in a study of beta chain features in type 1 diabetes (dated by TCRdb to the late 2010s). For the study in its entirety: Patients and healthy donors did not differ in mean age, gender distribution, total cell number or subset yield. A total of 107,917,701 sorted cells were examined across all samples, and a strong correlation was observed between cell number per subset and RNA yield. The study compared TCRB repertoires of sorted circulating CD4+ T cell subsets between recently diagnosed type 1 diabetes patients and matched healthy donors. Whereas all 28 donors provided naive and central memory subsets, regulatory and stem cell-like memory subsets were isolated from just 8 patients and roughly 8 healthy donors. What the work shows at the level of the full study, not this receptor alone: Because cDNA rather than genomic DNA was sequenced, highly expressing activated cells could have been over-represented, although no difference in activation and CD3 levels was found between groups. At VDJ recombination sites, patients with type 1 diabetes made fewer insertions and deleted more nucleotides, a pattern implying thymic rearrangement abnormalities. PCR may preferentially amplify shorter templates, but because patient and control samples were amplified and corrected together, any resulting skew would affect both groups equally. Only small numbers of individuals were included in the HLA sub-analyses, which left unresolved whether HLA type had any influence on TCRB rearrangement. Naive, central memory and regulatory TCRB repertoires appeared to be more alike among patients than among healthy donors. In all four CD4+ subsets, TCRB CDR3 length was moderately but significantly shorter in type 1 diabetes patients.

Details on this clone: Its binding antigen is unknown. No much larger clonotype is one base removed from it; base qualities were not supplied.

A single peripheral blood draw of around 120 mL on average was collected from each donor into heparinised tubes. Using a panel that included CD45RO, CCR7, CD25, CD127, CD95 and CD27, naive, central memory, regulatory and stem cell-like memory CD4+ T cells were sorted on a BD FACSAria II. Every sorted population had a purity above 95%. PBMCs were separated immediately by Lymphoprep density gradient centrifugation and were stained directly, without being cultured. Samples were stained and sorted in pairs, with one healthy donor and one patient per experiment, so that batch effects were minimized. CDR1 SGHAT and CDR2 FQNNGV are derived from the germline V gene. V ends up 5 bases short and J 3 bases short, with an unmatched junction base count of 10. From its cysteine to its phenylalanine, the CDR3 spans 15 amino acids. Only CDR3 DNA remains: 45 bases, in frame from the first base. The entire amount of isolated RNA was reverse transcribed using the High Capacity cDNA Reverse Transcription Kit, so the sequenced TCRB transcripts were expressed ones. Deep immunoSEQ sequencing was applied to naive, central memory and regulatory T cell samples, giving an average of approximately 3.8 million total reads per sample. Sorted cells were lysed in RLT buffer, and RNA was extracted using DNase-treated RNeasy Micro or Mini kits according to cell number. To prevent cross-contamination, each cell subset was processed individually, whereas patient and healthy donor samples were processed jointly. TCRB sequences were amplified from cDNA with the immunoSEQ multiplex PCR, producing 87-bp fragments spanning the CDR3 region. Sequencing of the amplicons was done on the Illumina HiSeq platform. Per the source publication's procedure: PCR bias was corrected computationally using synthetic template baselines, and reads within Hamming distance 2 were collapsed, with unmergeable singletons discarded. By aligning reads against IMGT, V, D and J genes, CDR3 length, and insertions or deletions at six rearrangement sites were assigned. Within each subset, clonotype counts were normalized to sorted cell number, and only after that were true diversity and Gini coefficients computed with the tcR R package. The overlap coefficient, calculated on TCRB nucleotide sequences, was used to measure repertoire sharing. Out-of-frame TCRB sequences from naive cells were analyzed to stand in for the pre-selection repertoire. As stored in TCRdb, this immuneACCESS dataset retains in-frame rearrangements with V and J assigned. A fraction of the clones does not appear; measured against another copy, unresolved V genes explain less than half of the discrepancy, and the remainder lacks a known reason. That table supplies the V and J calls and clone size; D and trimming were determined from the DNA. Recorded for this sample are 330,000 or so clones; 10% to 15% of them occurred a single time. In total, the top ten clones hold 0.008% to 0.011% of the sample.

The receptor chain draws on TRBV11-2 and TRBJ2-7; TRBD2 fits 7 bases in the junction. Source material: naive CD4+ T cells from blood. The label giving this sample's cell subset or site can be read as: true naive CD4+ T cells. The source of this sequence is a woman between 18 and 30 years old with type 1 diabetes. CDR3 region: CASSAAPSGDYEQYF. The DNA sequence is TGTGCCAGCAGCGCCGCCCCGAGCGGGGACTACGAGCAGTACTTC.